This TCR beta chain came from a study of T cells in Graves' hyperthyroidism and ophthalmopathy. In its sample, this clonotype was seen many times. There were TCR beta CDR3 regions amplified from RNA transcripts. First-round RT-PCR of the TCR CDR3 relied on the HTBI primer set. TCRdb reanalysed the multiplex PCR reads using MiXCR and keeps one entry per CDR3 protein. In the table there are 300,000 to 350,000 distinct CDR3 sequences, roughly 20% of which are singletons. Trimming removed 7 bases from V and 1 base from J; junction bases left unmatched: 15. The CDR3 is 16 amino acids. Per the germline V gene, CDR1 is SQVTM and CDR2 is ANQGSEA.

This TCR was sampled from a woman in her forties or fifties with Graves' hyperthyroidism. This rearrangement joins TRBV29-1 to TRBJ2-7, with 8 bases matching TRBD1. Sequencing was carried out using blood. CDR3 nucleotides: TGCAGCGCGATAGGACAGGGCATTCTCCTGTCCTACGAGCAGTACTTC. It is translated as CSAIGQGILLSYEQYF.